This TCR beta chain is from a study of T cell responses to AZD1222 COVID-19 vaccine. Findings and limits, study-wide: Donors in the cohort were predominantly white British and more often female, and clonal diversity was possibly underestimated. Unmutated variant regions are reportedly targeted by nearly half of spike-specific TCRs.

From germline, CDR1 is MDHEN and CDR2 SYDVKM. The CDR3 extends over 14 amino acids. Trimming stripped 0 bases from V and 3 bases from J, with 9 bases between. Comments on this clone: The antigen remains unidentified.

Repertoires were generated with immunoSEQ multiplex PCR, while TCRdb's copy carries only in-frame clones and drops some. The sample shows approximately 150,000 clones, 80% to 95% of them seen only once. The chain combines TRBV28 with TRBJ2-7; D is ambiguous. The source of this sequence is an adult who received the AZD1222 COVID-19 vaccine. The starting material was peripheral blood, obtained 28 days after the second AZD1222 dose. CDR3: CASSLWRLIYEQYF. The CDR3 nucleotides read TGTGCCAGCAGTTTATGGCGGCTAATCTACGAGCAGTACTTC.